The 21 T cell receptor beta chains presented below share a single source sample, sequenced in a study of cytomegalovirus exposure and HLA in healthy donors (dated by TCRdb to about 2017). The library was obtained by the immunoSEQ multiplex PCR assay. The multiplex PCR relied on a mix of 60 forward primers for TCR Vbeta segments and 13 reverse primers for TCR Jbeta segments. In TCRdb, the immuneACCESS table is reduced to in-frame sequences with V and J assigned. These tables do not hold every clone; where another copy was compared, an unresolved V gene accounts for under half, and the others remain unexplained. This sample gives about 170,000 clones in total; around 80% of them show up just once. 2.4% of the sample lies in the top ten. The sequencing sample was made of PBMCs. These receptors all come from a male donor in good health and CMV-seronegative.

The chain links TRBV15 to TRBJ1-5; D not certain. CDR1 and CDR2 (germline): LNHNV, YYDKDF (reference sequence). Trimming took off 0 bases at V and 5 bases at J, with 11 bases between the two ends. This CDR3 spans 15 amino acids. The CDR3: CATSRDLGQHQPQHF. As DNA, the CDR3 is TGTGCCACCAGCAGAGATCTTGGGCAGCATCAGCCCCAGCATTTT.

This sequence joins TRBV10-3 and TRBJ1-2, with 8 bases matching TRBD1. The CDR3 length is 14 residues. CDR1 is ENHRY and CDR2 is SYGVKD in the germline V gene. Trimming took 6 bases from V and 6 from J; bases not matched to a gene: 9. Written as DNA, the CDR3 is TGTGCCATCAGGGAGGACAGGGAAGTGGATGGCTACACCTTC. The encoded protein is CAIREDREVDGYTF.

This clone was picked up a small number of times. The chain carries TRBV7-2 and TRBJ2-1; TRBD1 matches at 11 bases. This CDR3 comprises 15 residues. V was pared by 6 bases and J by 9 bases, with 10 bases of the junction left unmatched. Germline V gives CDR1 SGHTA, CDR2 FQGNSA. The CDR3 DNA sequence: TGTGCCAGCAGGGGGACAGGGGGGAGTCGGGCTGAGCAGTTCTTC. Amino acid sequence: CASRGTGGSRAEQFF.

The V and J genes are TRBV4-3 and TRBJ2-2, with TRBD2 matching over 8 bases. V lost 2 bases and J lost 2; bases outside the gene matches: 7. Germline V gene data show CDR1 as LGHNA and CDR2 as YSLEER. CDR3 size: 17 residues. CDR3 coding DNA: TGCGCCAGCAGCCAATTGCCTAGCGGGCCAAACACCGGGGAGCTGTTTTTT. This sequence encodes CASSQLPSGPNTGELFF.

This clone was seen more than once but under ten times. This sequence joins TRBV4-3 and TRBJ2-4; 7 bases agree with TRBD1. There are 15 residues in the CDR3. In germline, CDR1 is LGHNA, CDR2 YSLEER. V lost 2 bases, J lost 0 bases, and 1 base stayed unmatched. CDR3 amino acids: CASSQNRGAKNIQYF. In DNA, the CDR3 is TGCGCCAGCAGCCAAAACAGGGGAGCCAAAAACATTCAGTACTTC.

This chain uses TRBV28 with TRBJ2-1; 8 bases map to TRBD1. CDR3 length: 15 amino acids. With 6 bases clipped from V and 2 bases from J, the junction kept 6 bases outside the gene matches. Germline-derived CDR1 and CDR2 are MDHEN and SYDVKM. The CDR3 DNA reads as TGTGCCAGCAGCCTGAGACAGGGGACCTACAATGAGCAGTTCTTC. This encodes CASSLRQGTYNEQFF.

This chain links TRBV5-4 with TRBJ2-3, with D possibly being TRBD2 (6 bases). Deletions cut 6 bases from V and 2 bases from J, with 16 bases between. The CDR3 runs to 15 residues. Germline loops: CDR1 SGHNT, CDR2 YYREEE (reference sequence). As DNA, the CDR3 is TGTGCCAGCACCCCCGGTGCGGGGACCACAGATACGCAGTATTTT. This sequence encodes CASTPGAGTTDTQYF.

The rearrangement uses TRBV7-3 and TRBJ2-7; tentative D call: TRBD1 (6 bases). CDR3 length: 13 residues. V was trimmed by 5 bases and J by 3 bases, leaving 11 bases between them. The germline V gene encodes CDR1 SGHTA and CDR2 FQGTGA. CDR3 sequence (DNA): TGTGCCAGCAGCCGACAGGCGAACTACGAGCAGTACTTC. It codes for CASSRQANYEQYF.

The chain combines TRBV27 with TRBJ2-4; TRBD2 is a possible D gene (5 bases). The CDR3 covers 13 residues. CDR1 and CDR2 from the germline V gene are MNHEY and SMNVEV (reference sequence). The germline V and J ends were trimmed by 2 bases and 8 bases, with 10 bases remaining between them. The CDR3, as DNA: TGTGCCAGCAGTTTAGCGGGCTGGGACATTCAGTACTTC. It codes for CASSLAGWDIQYF.

The rearrangement links TRBV6-5 to TRBJ1-1, with TRBD1 as a possible D gene (5 bases). CDR1 MNHEY and CDR2 SVGAGI come from the germline V gene. This CDR3 spans 11 amino acids. Trimming stripped 6 bases from V and 11 bases from J, with 13 bases between. The CDR3 DNA sequence: TGTGCCAGCAGCCCTGGGGGGAGGGCTTTCTTT. Protein product: CASSPGGRAFF.

A few counts support this clone. The V and J genes are TRBV27 and TRBJ1-5; TRBD1 matches 7 bases. Germline V gives CDR1 MNHEY, CDR2 SMNVEV (reference sequence). The CDR3 is 14 residues long. The ends lost 5 bases at V and 2 bases at J; junction bases unmatched: 3. CDR3 loop: CASSHRGGNQPQHF. For the CDR3, the DNA is TGTGCCAGCAGTCACAGGGGTGGCAATCAGCCCCAGCATTTT.

CDR3 in DNA: TGCGCCAGCAGCTGGGACAGCGCCTACGACGAGCAGTACTTC. Its translation: CASSWDSAYDEQYF. The V gene is TRBV5-1, the J gene TRBJ2-7; 7 bases are shared with TRBD1. The CDR3 contains 14 residues. J gave up 5 bases and V 3 bases, and 8 bases lay outside the gene matches. Per the germline V gene, CDR1 is SGHRS and CDR2 is YFSETQ.

The rearrangement joins TRBV6-5 to TRBJ1-1; 7 bases line up with TRBD1. CDR1 is MNHEY, CDR2 SVGAGI, per germline. This CDR3 comprises 11 residues. Trimming removed 6 bases from V and 11 bases from J; junction bases left unmatched: 6. CDR3 in amino acids: CASRRQGSAFF. The CDR3 DNA reads as TGTGCCAGCAGACGACAGGGATCGGCTTTCTTT.

The chain joins TRBV28 to TRBJ2-5; TRBD1 matches 11 bases. Germline CDR1 MDHEN, CDR2 SYDVKM. Trimming cost V 4 bases and J 3 bases; bases outside gene matches: 1. This CDR3 has 14 residues. The CDR3 sequence is CASSWDRGKETQYF. DNA of the CDR3: TGTGCCAGCAGTTGGGACAGGGGGAAAGAGACCCAGTACTTC.

V and J are TRBV5-6 and TRBJ1-2; D might be TRBD1 (5 bases). CDR3 length: 13 amino acids. V lost 3 bases and J lost 2, with 8 bases in between. Germline V CDR1 and CDR2: SGHDT, YYEEEE. The CDR3 DNA sequence: TGTGCCAGCAGCTCGACAGTGAACTATGGCTACACCTTC. Translation gives CASSSTVNYGYTF.

The rearrangement uses TRBV18 and TRBJ2-7; possibly TRBD1 for D (6 bases). Germline V lookup: CDR1 KGHSH, CDR2 LQKENI. With 2 bases removed from V and 4 bases from J, the gap between germline ends came to 15 bases. CDR3 length: 15 residues. CDR3 sequence reads: CASSPSRDTVYEQYF. CDR3 sequence (DNA): TGTGCCAGCTCACCATCCCGGGACACGGTATACGAGCAGTACTTC. The full variable domain, its missing parts supplied by reference TRBV18 and TRBJ2-7, is NAGVMQNPRHLVRRRGQEARLRCSPMKGHSHVYWYRQLPEEGLKFMVYLQKENIIDESGMPKERFSAEFPKEGPSILRIQQVVRGDSAAYFCASSPSRDTVYEQYFGPGTRLTVT.

This clone was observed once. The genes are TRBV14 and TRBJ2-7, with 7 bases identical to TRBD1. The CDR3 loop spans 13 amino acids. V shed 1 base, J shed 3 bases, and the junction held 0 bases outside the gene matches. CDR1 SGHDN and CDR2 FVKESK come from the germline V gene. The CDR3 region is CASSQGTGYEQYF. CDR3 sequence (DNA): TGTGCCAGCAGCCAAGGGACAGGCTACGAGCAGTACTTC.

This chain links TRBV7-7 with TRBJ2-7; possibly TRBD1 for D (7 bases). Trimming took 2 bases from V and 3 from J, leaving 11 bases between them. The germline CDR1 and CDR2 sequences are SSHAT and FNYEAQ (reference sequence). This CDR3 has 14 residues. The CDR3 nucleotides read TGTGCCAGCAGCTTATTCAGGGGGGACTACGAGCAGTACTTC. This sequence encodes CASSLFRGDYEQYF.

The gene calls are TRBV7-2 and TRBJ2-2; possible D gene TRBD2, 5 bases. The V and J ends lost 4 bases and 4 bases respectively, with 16 bases between them. The V gene's germline CDR1 is SGHTA and CDR2 FQGNSA. The CDR3 runs to 16 residues. The CDR3 DNA reads TGTGCCAGCAGCTCCCCTCGAGGGAGCGGCACCGGGGAGCTGTTTTTT. This encodes CASSSPRGSGTGELFF. The full variable domain, its missing parts supplied by reference TRBV7-2 and TRBJ2-2, is GAGVSQSPSNKVTEKGKDVELRCDPISGHTALYWYRQSLGQGLEFLIYFQGNSAPDKSGLPSDRFSAERTGGSVSTLTIQRTQQEDSAVYLCASSSPRGSGTGELFFGEGSRLTVL.

The chain recombines TRBV5-1 with TRBJ2-2; D is undetermined. Germline CDR1 and CDR2: SGHRS and YFSETQ. The V end was cut by 9 bases, the J end by 4 bases, with 10 bases between. CDR3 size: 12 residues. The DNA of the CDR3 is TGCGCCACCCCAGGTGGCACCGGGGAGCTGTTTTTT. It translates to CATPGGTGELFF. The variable domain in full, completed from reference TRBV5-1 and TRBJ2-2, reads KAGVTQTPRYLIKTRGQQVTLSCSPISGHRSVSWYQQTPGQGLQFLFEYFSETQRNKGNFPGRFSGRQFSNSRSEMNVSTLELGDSALYLCATPGGTGELFFGEGSRLTVL.

The rearrangement links TRBV7-2 to TRBJ2-7, with D possibly matching TRBD1 (7 bases). The germline V gene encodes CDR1 SGHTA and CDR2 FQGNSA. The V gene lost 5 bases and the J gene lost 0 bases, with 17 bases spanning the gap. The CDR3 contains 16 residues. CDR3 nucleotides: TGTGCCAGCAGCCTTAGAGGCGGGACAGTCTCCTACGAGCAGTACTTC. Encoded protein: CASSLRGGTVSYEQYF.